This T cell receptor beta chain came from a study of blood T cell repertoires in COVID-19. TCRdb's table, derived via immunoSEQ multiplex PCR, lists solely in-frame clones and lacks some. Of roughly 500,000 clones in the sample, 70% to 90% were seen once. Trimming removed 0 bases from V and 7 bases from J, with 12 bases in between. Germline V gene lookup returns CDR1 MNHNS and CDR2 SASEGT. There are 14 residues in the CDR3. The sequence was obtained from a human donor in a cohort sampled during active COVID-19. Source material: peripheral blood. The chain combines TRBV6-1 with TRBJ2-5; D is possibly TRBD2 (6 bases). This CDR3 is CASSEARGEVTQYF. In DNA form, the CDR3 reads TGTGCCAGCAGTGAAGCGCGAGGGGAGGTGACCCAGTACTTC.